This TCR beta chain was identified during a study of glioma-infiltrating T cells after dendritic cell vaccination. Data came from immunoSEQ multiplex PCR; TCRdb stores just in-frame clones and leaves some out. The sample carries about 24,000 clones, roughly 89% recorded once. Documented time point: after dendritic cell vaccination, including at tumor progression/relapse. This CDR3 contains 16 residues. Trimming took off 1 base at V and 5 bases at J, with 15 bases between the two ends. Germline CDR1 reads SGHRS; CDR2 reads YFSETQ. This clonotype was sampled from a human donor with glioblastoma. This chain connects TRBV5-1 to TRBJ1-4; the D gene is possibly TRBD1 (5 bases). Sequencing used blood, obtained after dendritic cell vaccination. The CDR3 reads CASSLNGGGVNEKLFF. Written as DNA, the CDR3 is TGCGCCAGCAGCTTGAACGGGGGTGGGGTAAATGAAAAACTGTTTTTT.